The source of this T cell receptor (beta chain) is a study of tumor and adjacent non-tumor tissue in lung cancer. Findings and caveats of the study: Tumor tissue had significantly higher TCR diversity than normal lung.

TCRbeta libraries were built with three rounds of nested PCR, modified from ARM-PCR. TCRdb recomputed calls from the multiplex PCR reads with MiXCR, one row per CDR3 protein. The sample carries 100,000 to 150,000 distinct CDR3 sequences, about 66% recorded once. RNA was extracted from bulk tissue without any cell sorting. Donors were chemotherapy-naive, newly diagnosed lung cancer surgical patients in China, August–late 2014. To note about this clonotype: As yet, its antigen is unknown. Compared with germline, one end of the junction differs, possibly owing to a read error.

The sample comprised lung tumor tissue. The receptor was derived from a man younger than 45 with non-small cell lung cancer.

CDR3 bases: TGCGCCAGCAACCAAGAACCGGGACCCGTGGTAGGTGGCTACACCTTC. Translation: CASNQEPGPVVGGYTF. V usage is TRBV4-1 and J usage is TRBJ1-2; tentative D call: TRBD1 (5 bases). Germline-derived CDR1 and CDR2 are MGHRA and YSYEKL. The CDR3 runs to 16 residues.